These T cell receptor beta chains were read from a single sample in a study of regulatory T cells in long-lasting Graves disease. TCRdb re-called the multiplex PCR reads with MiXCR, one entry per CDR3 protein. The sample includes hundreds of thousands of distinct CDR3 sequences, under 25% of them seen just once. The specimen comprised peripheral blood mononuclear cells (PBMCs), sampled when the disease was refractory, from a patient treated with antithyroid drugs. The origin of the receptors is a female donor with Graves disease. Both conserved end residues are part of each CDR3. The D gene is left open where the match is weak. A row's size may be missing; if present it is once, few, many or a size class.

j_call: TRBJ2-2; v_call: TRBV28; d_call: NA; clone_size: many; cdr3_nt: TGTGCCGGGGGGGGACACCATCCGAACACCGGGGAGCTGTTTTTT; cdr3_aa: CAGGGHHPNTGELFF
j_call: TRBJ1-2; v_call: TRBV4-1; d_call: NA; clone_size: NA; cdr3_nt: TGCGCCAGCAGCCAAATTCACACCGGACAGCTTAACTATGGCTACACCTTC; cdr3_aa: CASSQIHTGQLNYGYTF
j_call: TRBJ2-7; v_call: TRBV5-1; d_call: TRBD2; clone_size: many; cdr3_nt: TGCGCCAGCAGCTGGGGGACTAGCGGGATTTACGAGCAGTACTTC; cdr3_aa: CASSWGTSGIYEQYF
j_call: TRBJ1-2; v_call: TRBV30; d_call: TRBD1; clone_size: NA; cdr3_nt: TGTGCCTGGAGGGGGACAGGGAGGAACTATGGCTACACCTTC; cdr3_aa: CAWRGTGRNYGYTF
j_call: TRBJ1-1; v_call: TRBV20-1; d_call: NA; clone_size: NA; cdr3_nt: TGCAGTGCTAGTGGTTCTAGTGCAGGGCGGGAAGCTTTCTTT; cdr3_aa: CSASGSSAGREAFF
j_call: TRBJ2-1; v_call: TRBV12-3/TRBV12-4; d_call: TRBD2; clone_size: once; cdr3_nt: TGTGCCAGCAGTCGAGCGGGAGGGCCCTCGAATGAGCAGTTCTTC; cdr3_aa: CASSRAGGPSNEQFF
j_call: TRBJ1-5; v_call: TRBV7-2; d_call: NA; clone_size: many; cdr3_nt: TGTGCCAGCAGTTTAGGGGGTCAGCCCCAGCATTTT; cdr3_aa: CASSLGGQPQHF
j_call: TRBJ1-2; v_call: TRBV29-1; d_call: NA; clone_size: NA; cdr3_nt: TGCAGCGCCAATATCAGAAACTCCTATGGCTACACCTTC; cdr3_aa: CSANIRNSYGYTF
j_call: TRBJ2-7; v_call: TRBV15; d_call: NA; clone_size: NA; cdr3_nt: TGTGCCACCAGCAGAGATCTGGCACAGGGTATCGACGAGCAGTACTTC; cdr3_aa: CATSRDLAQGIDEQYF
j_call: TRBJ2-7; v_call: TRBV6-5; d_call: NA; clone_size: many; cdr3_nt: TGTGCCAGCAGTTACTCGGGCGGCTTCTCCTACGAGCAGTACTTC; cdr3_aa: CASSYSGGFSYEQYF
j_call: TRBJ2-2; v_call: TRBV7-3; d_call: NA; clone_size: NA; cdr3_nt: TGTGCCAGCAGCCCCCATGGCCCCCATAGCACCGGGGAGCTGTTTTTT; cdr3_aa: CASSPHGPHSTGELFF
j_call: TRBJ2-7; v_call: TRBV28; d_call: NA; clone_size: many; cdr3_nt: TGTGCCAGCAGCCTCAACAGGTTCCAGCAGTACTTC; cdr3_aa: CASSLNRFQQYF
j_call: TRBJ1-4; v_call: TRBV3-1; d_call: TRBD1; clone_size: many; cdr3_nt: TGTGCCAGCAGCCAGTACCGGGACAGGGGAGAGGAAAAACTGTTTTTT; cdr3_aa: CASSQYRDRGEEKLFF
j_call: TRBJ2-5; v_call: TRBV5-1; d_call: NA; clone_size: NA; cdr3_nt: TGCGCCAGCAGTACAGCCTTCCAAGAGACCCAGTACTTC; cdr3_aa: CASSTAFQETQYF
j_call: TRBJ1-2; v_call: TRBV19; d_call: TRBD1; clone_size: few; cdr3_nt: TGTGCCAGTAGTACGGCGGGGGACAGGAGAAACTATGGCTACACCTTC; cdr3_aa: CASSTAGDRRNYGYTF
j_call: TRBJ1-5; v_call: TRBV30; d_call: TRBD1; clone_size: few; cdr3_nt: TGTGCCTGGTCACTGGACAGGGGGAATCAGCCCCAGCATTTT; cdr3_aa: CAWSLDRGNQPQHF
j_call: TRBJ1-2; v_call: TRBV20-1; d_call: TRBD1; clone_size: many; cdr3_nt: TGCAGTGCTGGTCGGACAGGGAAGGACTATGGCTACACCTTC; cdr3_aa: CSAGRTGKDYGYTF
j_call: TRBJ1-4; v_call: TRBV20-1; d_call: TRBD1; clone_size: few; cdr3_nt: TGCAGTGCTGCATATCCGGGACAGTCGTTAAAGGGGACTAATGAAAAACTGTTTTTT; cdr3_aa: CSAAYPGQSLKGTNEKLFF
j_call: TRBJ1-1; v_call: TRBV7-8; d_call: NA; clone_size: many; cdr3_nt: TGTGCCAGCAGCTTAGAAGCCGGGAAAAACACTGAAGCTTTCTTT; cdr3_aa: CASSLEAGKNTEAFF
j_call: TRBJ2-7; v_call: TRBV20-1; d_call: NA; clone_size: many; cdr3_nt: TGCAGTGCTAGATTACGGGGGAGCTCCTACGAGCAGTACTTC; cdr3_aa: CSARLRGSSYEQYF
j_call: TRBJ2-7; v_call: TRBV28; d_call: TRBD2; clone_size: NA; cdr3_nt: TGTGCCAGCAAAGCAGGGGGCGGGCTAGCGGGAGATCACTACGAGCAGTACTTC; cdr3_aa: CASKAGGGLAGDHYEQYF
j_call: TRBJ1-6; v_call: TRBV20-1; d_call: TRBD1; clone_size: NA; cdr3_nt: TGCAGTGCCCTGGGACAGCTTAATTCACCCCTCCACTTT; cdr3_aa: CSALGQLNSPLHF
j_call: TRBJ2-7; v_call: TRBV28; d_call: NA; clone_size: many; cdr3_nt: TGTGCCAGCACCTTTATTCACGGAGGTTCGTCCTACGAGCAGTACTTC; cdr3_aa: CASTFIHGGSSYEQYF
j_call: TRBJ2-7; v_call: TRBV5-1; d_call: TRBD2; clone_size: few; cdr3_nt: TGCGCCAGCAGCCCTAGACTAGCGCCCTACGAGCAGTACTTC; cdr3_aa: CASSPRLAPYEQYF
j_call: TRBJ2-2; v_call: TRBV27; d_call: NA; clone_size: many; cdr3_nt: TGTGCCAGCAGAACCTTCGTAGACCCGAACACCGGGGAGCTGTTTTTT; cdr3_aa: CASRTFVDPNTGELFF
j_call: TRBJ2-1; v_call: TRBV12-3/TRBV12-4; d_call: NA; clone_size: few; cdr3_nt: TGTGCCAGCAGTTTGGTACTACGGAGCTCCTACAATGAGCAGTTCTTC; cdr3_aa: CASSLVLRSSYNEQFF
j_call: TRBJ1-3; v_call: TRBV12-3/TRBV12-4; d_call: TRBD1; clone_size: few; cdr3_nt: TGTGCCAGCAGTTGGACAGGGGGTTTAGGAAACACCATATATTTT; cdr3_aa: CASSWTGGLGNTIYF
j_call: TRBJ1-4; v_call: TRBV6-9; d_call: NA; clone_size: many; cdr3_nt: TGTGCCAGCAGTTACCGGCCTGGAGATCGGGAAAAACTGTTTTTT; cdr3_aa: CASSYRPGDREKLFF
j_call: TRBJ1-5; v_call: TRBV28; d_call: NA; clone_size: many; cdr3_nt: TGTGCCAGCAGCGGGGTACACAATCAGCCCCAGCATTTT; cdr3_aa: CASSGVHNQPQHF
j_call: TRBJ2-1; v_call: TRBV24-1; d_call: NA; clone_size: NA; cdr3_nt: TGTGCCACCAGTGAACCCCGACCTAGGGATGAGCAGTTCTTC; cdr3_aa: CATSEPRPRDEQFF
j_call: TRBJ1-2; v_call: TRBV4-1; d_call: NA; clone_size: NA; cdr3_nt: TGCGCCAGCAGCCACCCAGGGATCCTCCTTGGCTACACCTTC; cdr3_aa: CASSHPGILLGYTF
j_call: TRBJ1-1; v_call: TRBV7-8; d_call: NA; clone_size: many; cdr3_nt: TGTGCCAGCAGAAAGGGACGACAAGGTTTTTACACTGAAGCTTTCTTT; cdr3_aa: CASRKGRQGFYTEAFF
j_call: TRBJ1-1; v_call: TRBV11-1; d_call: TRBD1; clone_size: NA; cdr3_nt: TGTGCCAGCAGCTTAGATGGACAGGGGCTTGCTGAAGCTTTCTTT; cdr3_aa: CASSLDGQGLAEAFF
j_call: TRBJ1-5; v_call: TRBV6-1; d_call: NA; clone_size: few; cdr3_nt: TGTGCCAGCCTTGATCAGACAGATAGCAATCAGCCCCAGCATTTT; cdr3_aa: CASLDQTDSNQPQHF
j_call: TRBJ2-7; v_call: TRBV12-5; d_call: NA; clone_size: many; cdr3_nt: TGTGCTAGTGGTTTGGGCCGGGACTCCCGACCTCCTTACGAGCAGTACTTC; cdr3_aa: CASGLGRDSRPPYEQYF
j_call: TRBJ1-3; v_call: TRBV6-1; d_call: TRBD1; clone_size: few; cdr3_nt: TGTGCCAGCAGTGGTTACAGGGGCTCTGGAAACACCATATATTTT; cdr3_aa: CASSGYRGSGNTIYF
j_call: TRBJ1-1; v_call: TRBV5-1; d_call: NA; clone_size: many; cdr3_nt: TGCGCCAGCAGCCAATACTCTTTAATGAACACTGAAGCTTTCTTT; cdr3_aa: CASSQYSLMNTEAFF
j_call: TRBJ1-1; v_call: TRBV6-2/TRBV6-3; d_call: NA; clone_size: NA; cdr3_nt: TGTGCCAGCAGTTACTCGCGGGTGGCTGAAGCTTTCTTT; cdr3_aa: CASSYSRVAEAFF
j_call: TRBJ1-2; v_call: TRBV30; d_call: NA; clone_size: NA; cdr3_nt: TGTGCCTGGAGTGTGGGGCAGTATGGCTACACCTTC; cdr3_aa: CAWSVGQYGYTF
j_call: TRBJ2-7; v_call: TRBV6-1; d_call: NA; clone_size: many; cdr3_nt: TGTGCCAGCAGTAGGACTAATGCCTACGAGCAGTACTTC; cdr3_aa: CASSRTNAYEQYF
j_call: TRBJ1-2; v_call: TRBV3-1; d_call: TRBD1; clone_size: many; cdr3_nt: TGTGCCAGCAGCCAAGCTAAGTCAGGGGGCCGTGGCTACACCTTC; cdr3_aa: CASSQAKSGGRGYTF
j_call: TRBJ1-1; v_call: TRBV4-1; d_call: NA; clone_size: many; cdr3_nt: TGCGCCAGCAGCCATAGCTCGGCGAACACTGAAGCTTTCTTT; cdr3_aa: CASSHSSANTEAFF
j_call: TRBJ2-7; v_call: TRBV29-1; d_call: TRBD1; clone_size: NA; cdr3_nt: TGCAGCGCGGGACAGGGCGGAGACGAGCAGTACTTC; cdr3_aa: CSAGQGGDEQYF
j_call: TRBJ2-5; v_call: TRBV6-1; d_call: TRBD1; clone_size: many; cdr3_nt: TGTGCCAGCAGCACCCCGGGACAGGGGCGGGAGACCCAGTACTTC; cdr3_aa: CASSTPGQGRETQYF
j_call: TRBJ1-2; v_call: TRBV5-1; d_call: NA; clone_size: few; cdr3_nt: TGCGCCAGCAGCTTGGTGGGCAGGGCTGCGGACGGCTACACCTTC; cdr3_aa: CASSLVGRAADGYTF
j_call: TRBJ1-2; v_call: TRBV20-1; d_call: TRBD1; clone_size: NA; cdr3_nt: TGCAGTGCTTACTCAATCCAACAGGGGATATATGGCTACACCTTC; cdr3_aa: CSAYSIQQGIYGYTF
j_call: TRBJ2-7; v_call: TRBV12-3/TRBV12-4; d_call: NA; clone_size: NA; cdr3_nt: TGTGCCAGCAGTTTATTTCCAGGGAGCTCCTACGAGCAGTACTTC; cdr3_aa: CASSLFPGSSYEQYF
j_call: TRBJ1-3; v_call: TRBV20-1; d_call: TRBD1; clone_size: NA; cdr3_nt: TGCAGTGCCCGCCGCCCGACAGGGGGACAGTCTGGAAACACCATATATTTT; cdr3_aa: CSARRPTGGQSGNTIYF
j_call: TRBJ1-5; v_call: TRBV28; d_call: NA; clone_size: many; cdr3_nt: TGTGCCAGCAGTTTGAGCATGGGTCAGCCCCAGCATTTT; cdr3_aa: CASSLSMGQPQHF